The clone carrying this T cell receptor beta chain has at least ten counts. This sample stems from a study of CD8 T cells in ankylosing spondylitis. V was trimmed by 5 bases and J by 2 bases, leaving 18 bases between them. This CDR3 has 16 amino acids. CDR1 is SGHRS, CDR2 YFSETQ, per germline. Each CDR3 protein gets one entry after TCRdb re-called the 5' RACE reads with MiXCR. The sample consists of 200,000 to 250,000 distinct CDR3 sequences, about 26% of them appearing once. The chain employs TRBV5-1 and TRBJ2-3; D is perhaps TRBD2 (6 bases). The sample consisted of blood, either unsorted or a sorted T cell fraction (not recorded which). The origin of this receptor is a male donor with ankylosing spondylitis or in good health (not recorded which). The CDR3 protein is CASRPSGGLLTDTQYF. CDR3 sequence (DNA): TGCGCCAGCAGGCCATCTGGCGGACTACTCACAGATACGCAGTATTTT.